This T cell receptor (beta chain) comes out of a study of blood T cells in healthy people across ages. A second PCR of about 7 to 11 cycles used a sample-barcoded 5' primer and a J-beta primer mix. Using its own MiXCR run on the 5' RACE reads, TCRdb lists one record per CDR3 protein. The sample carries about 640,000 distinct CDR3 sequences, about 53% recorded once. V shed 4 bases and J shed 3 bases, with 11 bases lying between them. The CDR3 loop spans 13 amino acids. Per the germline V gene, CDR1 is SGHRS and CDR2 is YFSETQ. The chain combines TRBV5-1 with TRBJ2-7, with D possibly being TRBD2 (6 bases). This clonotype originated in a man aged 55 to 69 in good health. The sample taken for sequencing was blood. CDR3 region: CASSAWGDYEQYF. The DNA of the CDR3 is TGCGCCAGCAGCGCGTGGGGGGACTACGAGCAGTACTTC.